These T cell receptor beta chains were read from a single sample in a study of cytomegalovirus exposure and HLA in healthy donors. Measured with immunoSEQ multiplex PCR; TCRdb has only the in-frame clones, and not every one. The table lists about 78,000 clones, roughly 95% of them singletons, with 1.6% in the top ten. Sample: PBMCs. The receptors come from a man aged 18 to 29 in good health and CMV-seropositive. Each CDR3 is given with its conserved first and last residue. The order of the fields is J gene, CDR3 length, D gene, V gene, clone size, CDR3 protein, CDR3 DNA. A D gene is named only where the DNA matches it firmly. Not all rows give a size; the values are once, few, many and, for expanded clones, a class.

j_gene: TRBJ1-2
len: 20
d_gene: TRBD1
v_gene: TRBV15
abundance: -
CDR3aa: CATSRDYRVLGGTHSSGYTF
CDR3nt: TGTGCCACCAGCAGAGATTACCGGGTACTAGGGGGCACACACAGCTCTGGCTACACCTTC

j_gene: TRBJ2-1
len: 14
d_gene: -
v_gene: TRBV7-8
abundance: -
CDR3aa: CASSLVVQGGEQFF
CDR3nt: TGTGCCAGCAGCTTAGTGGTTCAGGGGGGAGAGCAGTTCTTC

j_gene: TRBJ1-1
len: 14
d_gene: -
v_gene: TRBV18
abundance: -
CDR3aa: CASSPSGPDTEAFF
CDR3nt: TGTGCCAGCTCACCGTCTGGGCCCGACACTGAAGCTTTCTTT

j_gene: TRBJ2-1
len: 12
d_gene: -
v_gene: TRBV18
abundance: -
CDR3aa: CASSSDLSEQFF
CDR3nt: TGTGCCAGCTCAAGCGACCTCTCTGAGCAGTTCTTC

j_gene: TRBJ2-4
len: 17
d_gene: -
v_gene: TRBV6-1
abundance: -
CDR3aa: CASSEFQTVVAKNIQYF
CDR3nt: TGTGCCAGCAGTGAATTCCAGACAGTGGTAGCCAAAAACATTCAGTACTTC

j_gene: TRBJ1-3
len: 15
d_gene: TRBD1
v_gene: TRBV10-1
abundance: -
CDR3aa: CASSHPGGPGNTIYF
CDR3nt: TGCGCCAGCAGTCATCCAGGGGGACCTGGAAACACCATATATTTT

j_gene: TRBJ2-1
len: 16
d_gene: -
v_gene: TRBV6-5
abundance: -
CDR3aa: CASSYHGGATYNEQFF
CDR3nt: TGTGCCAGCAGTTACCACGGGGGAGCGACCTACAATGAGCAGTTCTTC

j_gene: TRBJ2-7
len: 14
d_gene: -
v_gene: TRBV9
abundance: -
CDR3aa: CASSVRDSIREQYF
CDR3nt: TGTGCCAGCAGCGTACGGGATAGCATTCGGGAGCAGTACTTC

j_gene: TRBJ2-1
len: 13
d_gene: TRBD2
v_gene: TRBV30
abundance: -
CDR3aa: CAWSPSGRGEQFF
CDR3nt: TGTGCCTGGAGCCCTAGCGGGAGAGGAGAGCAGTTCTTC

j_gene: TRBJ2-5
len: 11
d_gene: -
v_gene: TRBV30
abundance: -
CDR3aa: CAWGGQETQYF
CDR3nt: TGTGCCTGGGGCGGGCAAGAGACCCAGTACTTC

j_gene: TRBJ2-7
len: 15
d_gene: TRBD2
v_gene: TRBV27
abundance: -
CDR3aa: CASNPLADPIYEQYF
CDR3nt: TGTGCCAGCAACCCCCTAGCGGACCCCATTTACGAGCAGTACTTC

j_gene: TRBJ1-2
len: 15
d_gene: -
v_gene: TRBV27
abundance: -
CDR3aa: CASSSSGTGDEGYTF
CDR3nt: TGTGCCAGCAGTAGTAGCGGGACGGGGGATGAGGGCTACACCTTC

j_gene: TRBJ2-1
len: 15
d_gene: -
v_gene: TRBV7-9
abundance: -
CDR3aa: CASSFTGLSYNEQFF
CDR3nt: TGTGCCAGCAGCTTTACGGGTCTCTCCTACAATGAGCAGTTCTTC

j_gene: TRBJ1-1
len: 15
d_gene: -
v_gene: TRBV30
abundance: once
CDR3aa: CAWITDWTPNTEAFF
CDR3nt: TGTGCCTGGATTACCGATTGGACACCAAACACTGAAGCTTTCTTT

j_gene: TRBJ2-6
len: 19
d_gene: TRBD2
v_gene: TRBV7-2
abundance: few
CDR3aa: CASSSLGGGGLTGANVLTF
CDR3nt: TGTGCCAGCAGCTCCCTCGGGGGCGGGGGGCTCACTGGGGCCAACGTCCTGACTTTC

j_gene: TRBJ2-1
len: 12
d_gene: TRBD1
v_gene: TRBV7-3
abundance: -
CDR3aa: CASSSTGSEQFF
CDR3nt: TGTGCCAGCAGCTCGACAGGGAGTGAGCAGTTCTTC

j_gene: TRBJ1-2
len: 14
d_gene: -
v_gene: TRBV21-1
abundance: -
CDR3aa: CASSKDQGYYGYTF
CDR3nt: TGTGCCAGCAGCAAAGATCAGGGGTACTATGGCTACACCTTC

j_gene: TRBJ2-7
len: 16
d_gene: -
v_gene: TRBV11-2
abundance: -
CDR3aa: CASSPLRGLPFYEQYF
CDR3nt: TGTGCCAGCAGCCCCCTCCGGGGTCTTCCTTTCTACGAGCAGTACTTC

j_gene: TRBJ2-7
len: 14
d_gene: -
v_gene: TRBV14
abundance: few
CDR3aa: CASRSGERPYEQYF
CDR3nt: TGTGCCAGCAGGTCGGGGGAGAGACCCTACGAGCAGTACTTC

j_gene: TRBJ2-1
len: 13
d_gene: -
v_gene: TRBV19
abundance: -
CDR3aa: CASSDSSYNEQFF
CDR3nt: TGTGCCAGTAGCGATAGCTCCTACAATGAGCAGTTCTTC

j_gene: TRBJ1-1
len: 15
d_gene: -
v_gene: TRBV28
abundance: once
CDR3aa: CASSLRGLSNTEAFF
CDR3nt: TGTGCCAGCAGTCTGAGGGGACTCTCGAACACTGAAGCTTTCTTT

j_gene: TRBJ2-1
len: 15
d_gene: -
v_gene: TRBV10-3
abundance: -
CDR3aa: CAISDRVSSYNEQFF
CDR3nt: TGTGCCATCAGTGATCGGGTTAGCTCCTACAATGAGCAGTTCTTC

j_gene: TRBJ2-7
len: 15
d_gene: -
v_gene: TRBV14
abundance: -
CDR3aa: CASSQRGVGLDEQYF
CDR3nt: TGTGCCAGCAGCCAAAGGGGCGTGGGACTGGACGAGCAGTACTTC

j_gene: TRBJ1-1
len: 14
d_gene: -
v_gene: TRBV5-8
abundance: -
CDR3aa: CASSPGHPNTEAFF
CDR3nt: TGTGCCAGCAGCCCGGGACACCCGAACACTGAAGCTTTCTTT

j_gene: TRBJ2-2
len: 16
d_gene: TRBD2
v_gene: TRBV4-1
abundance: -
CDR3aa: CASSRGLAGYTGELFF
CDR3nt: TGCGCCAGCAGCCGGGGACTAGCGGGGTACACCGGGGAGCTGTTTTTT